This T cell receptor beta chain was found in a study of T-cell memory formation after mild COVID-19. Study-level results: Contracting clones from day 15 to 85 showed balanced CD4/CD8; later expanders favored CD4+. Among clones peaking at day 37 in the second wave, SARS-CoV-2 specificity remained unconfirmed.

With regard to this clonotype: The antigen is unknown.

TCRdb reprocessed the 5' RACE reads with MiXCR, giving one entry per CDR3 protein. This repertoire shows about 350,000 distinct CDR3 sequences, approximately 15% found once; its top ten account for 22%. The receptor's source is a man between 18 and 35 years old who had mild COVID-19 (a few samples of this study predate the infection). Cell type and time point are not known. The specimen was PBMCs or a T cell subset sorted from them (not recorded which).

The CDR3 region has the DNA TGTGCCAGCAGCCCCAGCGGCGGCGGAGGGGAGCTGTTTTTT. Protein product: CASSPSGGGGELFF. The chain links TRBV9 to TRBJ2-2; D may be TRBD2 (5 bases). The CDR3 consists of 14 residues. Looked up from germline, CDR1 is SGDLS and CDR2 is YYNGEE. Trimming pared 4 bases from V and 8 bases from J, leaving 15 bases between.